The next 21 T cell receptor beta chains were all read from a single sample in a study of shared clonotypes between healthy human individuals (dated by TCRdb to 2020 to 2021). Library method: the immunoSEQ multiplex PCR assay. The clones in this table, taken by TCRdb from immuneACCESS, are in-frame only. Not every clone is retained; where verified, under half of the shortfall comes from an unresolved V gene, and the cause of the rest is unknown. The sample profile shows 98,000 or so clones; about 70% of them were found once. Together, the top ten hold 24% of the sample. The sample comprised memory CD8+ T cells sorted from blood. The sample's cell subset or site label, decoded: CD45RO+ cells pooled with CCR7-negative TemRA cells. All receptors derive from a young woman in good health.

CDR3 region: CATSRDLGRETQYF. CDR3 in DNA: TGTGCCACCAGCAGAGATCTGGGGCGGGAGACCCAGTACTTC. The chain is built from TRBV15 and TRBJ2-5, with D possibly matching TRBD1 (5 bases). The CDR3 sequence is 14 residues long. Trimming left V 0 bases short and J 5 bases short, with 10 bases between. Germline CDR1 and CDR2: LNHNV and YYDKDF (reference sequence).

Comment on this clone: This likely stems from a read error, as it lies one base from a far larger clone. The same CDR3 also results from other DNA sequences found in this sample. V gene TRBV6-4 combines with J gene TRBJ2-1; 9 bases match TRBD2. The CDR3 contains 17 residues. The V gene's germline CDR1 is MRHNA and CDR2 SNTAGT. With 4 bases clipped from V and 6 bases from J, the junction kept 13 bases outside the gene matches. CDR3 protein: CASSGVAGAGGLNEQFF. CDR3 DNA sequence: TGTGCCAGCAGTGGAGTAGCGGGAGCAGGGGGACTCAATGAGCAGTTCTTC.

The chain is built from TRBV4-1 and TRBJ2-7, with 8 bases identical to TRBD2. The germline V gene has CDR1 MGHRA and CDR2 YSYEKL. Trimming took 4 bases from V and 0 from J; bases not matched to a gene: 5. The CDR3 has 15 residues. The CDR3 bases are TGCGCCAGCAGCCCCTCAGCGGGAGCCTCCTACGAGCAGTACTTC. Translation: CASSPSAGASYEQYF.

V gene TRBV28 combines with J gene TRBJ1-5; no firm D call. CDR3 length: 14 residues. Deletions cut 6 bases from V and 7 bases from J, with 16 bases between. Germline V gene sequence: CDR1 MDHEN, CDR2 SYDVKM. CDR3 sequence (DNA): TGTGCCAGCAGCACCGGGCGGGTCGGACAGCCCCAGCATTTT. This gives the protein CASSTGRVGQPQHF. Based on the CDR3 plus reference TRBV28 and TRBJ1-5, the full variable domain is DVKVTQSSRYLVKRTGEKVFLECVQDMDHENMFWYRQDPGLGLRLIYFSYDVKMKEKGDIPEGYSVSREKKERFSLILESASTNQTSMYLCASSTGRVGQPQHFGDGTRLSIL.

Only a few counts were recorded for this clone. CDR3: CASSSGSGEAFF. The CDR3 DNA sequence: TGTGCCAGCAGCTCAGGGTCCGGTGAAGCTTTCTTT. This sequence joins TRBV9 and TRBJ1-1; TRBD1 is a possible D gene (5 bases). The CDR3 has 12 residues. The V and J ends lost 4 bases and 7 bases respectively, with 11 bases between them. Germline CDR1 and CDR2: SGDLS and YYNGEE. Full variable domain (missing parts from reference TRBV9 and TRBJ1-1): DSGVTQTPKHLITATGQRVTLRCSPRSGDLSVYWYQQSLDQGLQFLIQYYNGEERAKGNILERFSAQQFPDLHSELNLSSLELGDSALYFCASSSGSGEAFFGQGTRLTVV.

This clone was seen once. CDR3 in amino acids: CASRLRGPNTGELFF. CDR3 coding DNA: TGTGCCAGCAGACTTCGGGGGCCGAACACCGGGGAGCTGTTTTTT. The rearrangement joins TRBV2 to TRBJ2-2, with D possibly called TRBD1 or TRBD2 (6 bases each). Germline V gives CDR1 SNHLY, CDR2 FYNNEI. This CDR3 has 15 residues. The germline V and J ends were trimmed by 6 bases and 0 bases, with 11 bases remaining between them.

This clone was recorded a few times. The genes are TRBV4-1 and TRBJ1-2; the D is unclear. The V end was cut by 0 bases, the J end by 0 bases, with 11 bases between. The CDR3 length is 16 residues. Looked up from germline, CDR1 is MGHRA and CDR2 is YSYEKL. CDR3 bases: TGCGCCAGCAGCCAAGATCTACGACCACCTAACTATGGCTACACCTTC. Amino acids: CASSQDLRPPNYGYTF.

This sequence joins TRBV11-3 and TRBJ2-5, with no clear D. The DNA end is more similar to TRBJ2-7, so the J call may be wrong. Germline lookup yields CDR1 SGHNT and CDR2 YENEEA. This CDR3 contains 13 residues. CDR3 residues: CASSLVPTGEQYF. The CDR3 DNA is TGTGCCAGCAGCTTAGTTCCGACGGGCGAGCAGTACTTC.

This clone was observed many times. The chain carries TRBV6-1 and TRBJ2-7; 9 positions match TRBD1. In germline, CDR1 is MNHNS, CDR2 SASEGT. CDR3 length: 16 amino acids. Unmatched junction bases numbered 13, after V lost 4 bases and J lost 6 bases. For the CDR3, the DNA is TGTGCCAGCAGTGGTCCAGGGACAGGGAAAGAGACCGAGCAGTACTTC. Translation gives CASSGPGTGKETEQYF.

This clone was observed a single time. In nucleotides, the CDR3 is TGTGCCAGCAGTCCGATAGCGGAGAGCTCCTACAATGAGCAGTTCTTC. Translating it yields CASSPIAESSYNEQFF. This chain connects TRBV6-4 to TRBJ2-1, with a tentative D call TRBD2 (6 bases). This CDR3 spans 16 amino acids. The germline V gene has CDR1 MRHNA and CDR2 SNTAGT. The ends were cut back, 5 bases at V and 0 bases at J, with 14 bases in the middle.

V usage is TRBV7-2 and J usage is TRBJ2-7; D perhaps matches TRBD1 (6 bases). Germline V lookup: CDR1 SGHTA, CDR2 FQGNSA. V shed 1 base and J shed 7 bases, with 14 bases lying between them. The CDR3 runs to 14 residues. In DNA form, the CDR3 reads TGTGCCAGCAGCTTAGGTTTGGGGGCACAGGAGCAGTACTTC. Residues: CASSLGLGAQEQYF.

V is TRBV7-2 and J is TRBJ2-7; TRBD2 matches at 7 bases. Losses at the gene ends were 2 bases for V and 2 bases for J; bases not matched to a gene: 6. This CDR3 is 15 amino acids long. Germline CDR1 reads SGHTA; CDR2 reads FQGNSA. The CDR3 DNA reads TGTGCCAGCAGCTTATCGCGGGAGCTAGCCTACGAGCAGTACTTC. Translating gives CASSLSRELAYEQYF.

The CDR3 coding sequence is TGTGCCAGCAGTGACTCGGCAGGGGGCAACTCCAATGAGCAGTTCTTC. Amino acid sequence: CASSDSAGGNSNEQFF. V usage is TRBV6-4 and J usage is TRBJ2-1, with 8 bases fitting TRBD1. Losses at the gene ends were 0 bases for V and 6 bases for J; bases not matched to a gene: 7. Looked up from germline, CDR1 is MRHNA and CDR2 is SNTAGT. The length of the CDR3 is 16 residues.

The rearrangement uses TRBV4-1 and TRBJ2-1; possible D gene TRBD2, 6 bases. This CDR3 has 18 amino acids. Germline V gives CDR1 MGHRA, CDR2 YSYEKL. Trimming pared 4 bases from V and 2 bases from J, leaving 21 bases between. The CDR3 is CASSRVPIAERTYNEQFF. Here the CDR3 DNA reads TGCGCCAGCAGCCGTGTTCCCATAGCGGAGCGGACCTACAATGAGCAGTTCTTC.

The chain employs TRBV28 and TRBJ2-7; D could derive from TRBD1 or TRBD2 (5 bases each). Trimming shortened V by 6 bases and J by 4 bases, and 16 bases separated the two germline ends. This CDR3 spans 14 amino acids. Germline values: CDR1 MDHEN, CDR2 SYDVKM. CDR3 protein: CASSPGREWYEQYF. In DNA, the CDR3 is TGTGCCAGCAGCCCGGGACGGGAATGGTACGAGCAGTACTTC.

The chain employs TRBV5-1 and TRBJ2-7; 12 nucleotides align to TRBD1. CDR1 SGHRS and CDR2 YFSETQ come from the germline V gene. The CDR3 is 15 amino acids. J gave up 5 bases and V 4 bases, and 7 bases lay outside the gene matches. CDR3 sequence reads: CASSPTGQGAHEQYF. CDR3 in DNA: TGCGCCAGCAGCCCTACGGGACAGGGGGCGCACGAGCAGTACTTC.

The sample holds many counts of this clone. J is TRBJ1-2 and V is TRBV9, with a tentative D call TRBD1 (6 bases). This CDR3 is built from 16 residues. Per germline, CDR1 SGDLS and CDR2 YYNGEE. Trimming took 3 bases from V and 2 from J, leaving 17 bases between them. In DNA, the CDR3 is TGTGCCAGCAGCGGATGGACAGCGTCGGGAAACTATGGCTACACCTTC. This sequence encodes CASSGWTASGNYGYTF.

The rearrangement links TRBV5-1 to TRBJ1-4; tentative D call: TRBD1 (5 bases). V lost 0 bases and J lost 7, with 19 bases in between. Germline V CDR1 and CDR2: SGHRS, YFSETQ. CDR3 length: 17 amino acids. The CDR3 here is CASSLAGTTVRSEKLFF. The CDR3 DNA is TGCGCCAGCAGCTTGGCCGGGACCACGGTTAGGAGTGAAAAACTGTTTTTT.

The gene calls are TRBV6-1 and TRBJ2-3; 8 nucleotides line up with TRBD2. J lost 0 bases, V lost 4 bases, and 9 bases had no gene match. The CDR3 is 17 amino acids. The germline gives CDR1 MNHNS, CDR2 SASEGT. CDR3 sequence reads: CASSVSREGSSTDTQYF. The CDR3 nucleotides read TGTGCCAGCAGTGTATCTCGGGAGGGGTCTAGCACAGATACGCAGTATTTT.

This clone was recorded once. The genes are TRBV7-8 and TRBJ2-2; the match to TRBD2 covers 9 bases. With 5 bases clipped from V and 6 bases from J, the junction kept 10 bases outside the gene matches. In germline, CDR1 is SGHVS, CDR2 FQNEAQ. The CDR3 totals 16 residues. The CDR3 spells CASSPRIAGGAGELFF. The CDR3 DNA follows: TGTGCCAGCAGCCCACGGATCGCGGGAGGGGCCGGGGAGCTGTTTTTT.

The CDR3 nucleotides are TGTGCCAGCTGGGGGGTTAGCAATCAGCCCCAGCATTTT. Protein: CASWGVSNQPQHF. This chain uses TRBV27 with TRBJ1-5, with a tentative D call TRBD1 (5 bases). Germline CDR1 MNHEY, CDR2 SMNVEV (reference sequence). Trimming pared 8 bases from V and 0 bases from J, leaving 8 bases between. CDR3 length equals 13 residues.